Each of the 12 T cell receptor beta chains below was sequenced from the same sample in a study of PD-1 blockade in classical Hodgkin lymphoma. The patients all showed relapse after autologous stem cell transplantation, while their brentuximab vedotin exposure varied. Data came from immunoSEQ multiplex PCR; TCRdb stores just in-frame clones and leaves some out. This sample has 20,000 to 30,000 clones, with roughly 80% found just once. The sequences come from peripheral blood mononuclear cells (PBMCs), collected before the second cycle of nivolumab. These receptors all stem from a human donor with classical Hodgkin lymphoma.

The chain combines TRBV6-1 with TRBJ2-5; 8 nucleotides align to TRBD1. V gave up 5 bases and J gave up 2 bases; unmatched junction bases: 4. Germline V gene sequence: CDR1 MNHNS, CDR2 SASEGT. This CDR3 has 14 amino acids. CDR3: CASSRTGIQETQYF. CDR3 nucleotides: TGTGCCAGCAGTAGGACAGGGATACAAGAGACCCAGTACTTC.

This chain connects TRBV7-9 to TRBJ2-1; D possibly corresponds to TRBD1 (5 bases). This CDR3 has 14 amino acids. The germline gives CDR1 SEHNR, CDR2 FQNEAQ (reference sequence). The V end was cut by 1 base, the J end by 4 bases, with 8 bases between. The CDR3 loop is CASSLDGAYNEQFF. Here the CDR3 DNA reads TGTGCCAGCAGCTTAGATGGGGCTTACAATGAGCAGTTCTTC.

V usage is TRBV28 and J usage is TRBJ2-3, with D possibly being TRBD2 (6 bases). The CDR3 is 11 amino acids. The V end lost 5 bases, the J end lost 8 bases, and 8 bases lay between the germline ends. Germline CDR1 MDHEN, CDR2 SYDVKM. The CDR3 DNA reads TGTGCCAGCAGTACGGAGGGTACGCAGTATTTT. Its translation: CASSTEGTQYF.

The chain couples TRBV28 to TRBJ1-2, with D tentatively TRBD1 (5 bases). This CDR3 region has 13 residues. Trimming pared 10 bases from V and 6 bases from J, leaving 18 bases between. From germline, CDR1 is MDHEN and CDR2 SYDVKM. CDR3 nucleotide sequence: TGTGCCACCTCAGGGTTCTCCGACGATGGCTACACCTTC. Its protein is CATSGFSDDGYTF.

J is TRBJ2-1 and V is TRBV28; D gene uncertain. V gave up 3 bases and J gave up 2 bases, with 8 bases separating them. The CDR3 consists of 14 residues. Germline CDR1 is MDHEN and CDR2 is SYDVKM. The CDR3 reads CASSFVATYNEQFF. The CDR3 DNA is TGTGCCAGCAGTTTTGTAGCAACCTACAATGAGCAGTTCTTC.

The V call is TRBV5-1, the J call TRBJ2-2, with TRBD2 as a possible D gene (6 bases). CDR1 is SGHRS and CDR2 is YFSETQ in the germline V gene. CDR3 length: 14 residues. V was clipped by 2 bases and J by 4 bases, with 9 bases between them. The CDR3 DNA reads as TGCGCCAGCAGCTTCGGGAGTCCCACCGGGGAGCTGTTTTTT. As protein: CASSFGSPTGELFF. Drawing the rest from reference TRBV5-1 and TRBJ2-2, the complete variable domain is KAGVTQTPRYLIKTRGQQVTLSCSPISGHRSVSWYQQTPGQGLQFLFEYFSETQRNKGNFPGRFSGRQFSNSRSEMNVSTLELGDSALYLCASSFGSPTGELFFGEGSRLTVL.

In its sample, this clone was seen a few times. The rearrangement links TRBV2 to TRBJ1-4; 8 nucleotides line up with TRBD1. V dropped 11 bases and J dropped 7; count of bases not matched to a gene: 9. Germline assignment: CDR1 SNHLY and CDR2 FYNNEI. CDR3 length: 13 residues. CDR3 sequence (DNA): TGTGCCGGTGGCAGGGGGCACGGTGAAAAACTGTTTTTT. Translating gives CAGGRGHGEKLFF. Complete variable domain (other parts from reference TRBV2 and TRBJ1-4): EPEVTQTPSHQVTQMGQEVILRCVPISNHLYFYWYRQILGQKVEFLVSFYNNEISEKSEIFDDQFSVERPDGSNFTLKIRSTKLEDSAMYFCAGGRGHGEKLFFGSGTQLSVL.

The rearrangement links TRBV10-3 to TRBJ1-1, with 7 bases fitting TRBD1. This CDR3 region has 13 residues. Germline assignment: CDR1 ENHRY and CDR2 SYGVKD. V trimming: 9 bases; J trimming: 1 base; junction bases outside the gene matches: 5. The CDR3 coding sequence is TGTGCCATAACCCGACAGGGGAACACTGAAGCTTTCTTT. This translates into CAITRQGNTEAFF.

This chain links TRBV9 with TRBJ2-7; a possible D gene is TRBD2 (6 bases). Trimming removed 2 bases at V and 0 bases at J, with 12 bases between. Germline V lookup: CDR1 SGDLS, CDR2 YYNGEE. The CDR3 is made up of 15 amino acids. The CDR3 sequence is CASSVGGRPSYEQYF. The CDR3 DNA sequence: TGTGCCAGCAGCGTCGGGGGTCGGCCCTCCTACGAGCAGTACTTC.

V and J are TRBV2 and TRBJ2-1; tentatively, D is TRBD2 (5 bases). Looked up from germline, CDR1 is SNHLY and CDR2 is FYNNEI. The CDR3 has 13 amino acids. Trimming pared 7 bases from V and 6 bases from J, leaving 13 bases between. CDR3 in amino acids: CASTTELGNEQFF. CDR3 DNA sequence: TGTGCCAGCACTACGGAACTAGGCAATGAGCAGTTCTTC.

V usage is TRBV29-1 and J usage is TRBJ2-7, with D maybe TRBD2 (6 bases). CDR1 and CDR2 from the germline V gene are SQVTM and ANQGSEA. V was pared by 6 bases and J by 1 base, with 22 bases between. The CDR3 spans 16 residues. The chain's CDR3 is CSVGGLGGTQSYEQYF. The CDR3 nucleotides read TGCAGCGTGGGAGGACTTGGGGGGACTCAGTCCTACGAGCAGTACTTC.

The genes are TRBV20-1 and TRBJ1-1, with unresolved D. Looked up from germline, CDR1 is DFQATT and CDR2 is SNEGSKA (reference sequence). The germline V and J ends were trimmed by 5 bases and 9 bases, with 10 bases remaining between them. The CDR3 has 10 residues. CDR3 loop: CSASSSKAFF. The CDR3 DNA is TGCAGTGCTTCCTCCAGTAAAGCTTTCTTT.